This is a list of T cell receptor beta chains from one sample in a study of blood T cell repertoires in COVID-19. TCRdb's copy holds only in-frame clones and misses some; the assay was immunoSEQ multiplex PCR. The sample comprises 300,000 to 400,000 clones, around 87% of which are singletons, and roughly 2% rests with the top ten. The sequenced sample consisted of peripheral blood. The receptors derive from a woman in her sixties or seventies with COVID-19, enrolled during active disease. Each CDR3 is given with its conserved first and last residue. The D gene is left open where the match is weak. Expanded clones get a size class; other rows say once, few or many, or leave the size out.

-	TRBV10-1	TRBD1	TRBJ2-7	CASSEGRGLEQYF	TGCGCCAGCAGTGAAGGCAGGGGGCTTGAGCAGTACTTC
-	TRBV10-3	TRBD1	TRBJ1-4	CAISRREAGQGAEKLFF	TGTGCCATCAGTAGGAGAGAGGCAGGCCAGGGGGCTGAAAAACTGTTTTTT
-	TRBV6-5	TRBD1	TRBJ1-6	CASRQGNNSPLHF	TGTGCCAGCAGACAGGGGAATAATTCACCCCTCCACTTT
-	TRBV5-4	-	TRBJ1-2	CASSEGIAGYGYTF	TGTGCCAGCAGCGAGGGTATAGCGGGTTATGGCTACACCTTC
-	TRBV6-5	TRBD1	TRBJ1-4	CASSDRTGEEKLFF	TGTGCCAGCAGCGATCGGACAGGGGAAGAAAAACTGTTTTTT
once	TRBV6-6	-	TRBJ1-4	CASSYSGATNEKLFF	TGTGCCAGCAGTTACTCGGGGGCGACTAATGAAAAACTGTTTTTT
once	TRBV9	-	TRBJ1-2	CASSVAPLYGYTF	TGTGCCAGCAGCGTAGCTCCTCTGTATGGCTACACCTTC
-	TRBV7-2	TRBD2	TRBJ2-3	CASSLRLAGADTQYF	TGTGCCAGCAGCCTCCGACTAGCGGGGGCAGATACGCAGTATTTT
-	TRBV9	TRBD1	TRBJ1-1	CASSPQTGGMNTEAFF	TGTGCCAGCAGCCCGCAGACAGGGGGTATGAACACTGAAGCTTTCTTT
-	TRBV7-9	TRBD2	TRBJ2-7	CASSHRLAGGTYSYEQYF	TGTGCCAGCAGCCATAGACTAGCGGGGGGGACTTACTCCTACGAGCAGTACTTC
-	TRBV29-1	TRBD2	TRBJ2-7	CSVEGAGGTYEQYF	TGCAGCGTTGAAGGAGCGGGGGGTACCTACGAGCAGTACTTC
-	TRBV6-5	TRBD1	TRBJ2-5	CASMDRAQETQYF	TGTGCCAGCATGGACAGGGCACAAGAGACCCAGTACTTC
-	TRBV11-2	-	TRBJ1-6	CASSLSRGNSPLHF	TGTGCCAGCAGCTTAAGCAGGGGTAACTCACCCCTCCACTTT
-	TRBV9	-	TRBJ2-7	CASSVASSYEQYF	TGTGCCAGCAGCGTAGCCAGCTCCTACGAGCAGTACTTC
-	TRBV18	TRBD1	TRBJ1-1	CASSGTGLNTEAFF	TGTGCCAGCTCGGGGACAGGGCTGAACACTGAAGCTTTCTTT
once	TRBV4-1	TRBD2	TRBJ2-5	CASSHASGTSGRRMEETQYF	TGCGCCAGCAGCCATGCTTCCGGGACTAGCGGAAGAAGGATGGAAGAGACCCAGTACTTC
-	TRBV3-1/TRBV3-2	-	TRBJ1-5	CASSQDAGPPNQPQHF	TGTGCCAGCAGCCAAGATGCAGGGCCTCCCAATCAGCCCCAGCATTTT
-	TRBV11-2	-	TRBJ2-3	CASSLAVQRSTDTQYF	TGTGCCAGCAGCTTAGCTGTCCAGCGCAGCACAGATACGCAGTATTTT
-	TRBV16	-	TRBJ1-1	CASSPTSVTEAFF	TGTGCCAGCAGCCCAACGAGCGTCACTGAAGCTTTCTTT
-	TRBV15	-	TRBJ1-2	CATSRPMGSPSYGYTF	TGTGCCACCAGCAGACCGATGGGGAGCCCTTCTTATGGCTACACCTTC
-	TRBV18	TRBD1	TRBJ2-7	CASSPRDSKAYEQYF	TGTGCCAGCTCACCTCGGGACAGTAAGGCCTACGAGCAGTACTTC
-	TRBV21-1	-	TRBJ1-5	CASREVGDRGGNQPQHF	TGTGCCAGCCGAGAGGTGGGTGACAGGGGGGGCAATCAGCCCCAGCATTTT
-	TRBV24-1	TRBD1	TRBJ2-3	CATSDPARGSVGTDTQYF	TGTGCCACCAGTGATCCCGCCAGGGGGAGCGTTGGCACAGATACGCAGTATTTT
-	TRBV11-2	-	TRBJ2-2	CASSFRRRDTGELFF	TGTGCCAGCAGCTTTAGGAGGAGGGACACCGGGGAGCTGTTTTTT
-	TRBV12-3/TRBV12-4	-	TRBJ1-1	CASSPGMRTEAFF	TGTGCCAGCAGCCCGGGGATGCGGACTGAAGCTTTCTTT
-	TRBV4-2	TRBD2	TRBJ2-1	CASSQELIRGTSGAEQFF	TGTGCCAGCAGCCAAGAATTGATACGGGGGACTAGCGGGGCTGAGCAGTTCTTC
-	TRBV9	-	TRBJ1-2	CASSTGGGNYGYTF	TGTGCCAGCAGCACGGGAGGCGGAAACTATGGCTACACCTTC
-	TRBV7-6	TRBD1	TRBJ1-5	CASSLGSGGGQPQHF	TGTGCCAGCAGCTTAGGATCAGGGGGCGGCCAGCCCCAGCATTTT
-	TRBV6-5	-	TRBJ2-2	CASSYSIYRGDGELFF	TGTGCCAGCAGTTACTCGATATATAGGGGCGACGGGGAGCTGTTTTTT
-	TRBV12-3/TRBV12-4	TRBD1	TRBJ1-2	CASSTTGGGYTF	TGTGCCAGCAGTACTACAGGGGGTGGCTACACCTTC
once	TRBV10-3	TRBD2	TRBJ2-2	CAARGGHHTGELFF	TGTGCCGCCCGGGGGGGCCATCACACCGGGGAGCTGTTTTTT
-	TRBV6-4	-	TRBJ2-1	CASSQNVYNEQFF	TGTGCCAGCAGCCAGAACGTATACAATGAGCAGTTCTTC
-	TRBV4-1	-	TRBJ2-3	CASRSLTRTDTQYF	TGCGCCAGCCGCTCTCTGACTCGCACAGATACGCAGTATTTT
-	TRBV5-4	-	TRBJ1-1	CASSWGAGVDTEAFF	TGTGCCAGCAGTTGGGGCGCCGGTGTGGACACTGAAGCTTTCTTT
-	TRBV6-2/TRBV6-3	-	TRBJ1-5	CASSSETGWSGNQPQHF	TGTGCCAGCAGTTCAGAAACGGGGTGGAGTGGCAATCAGCCCCAGCATTTT
-	TRBV7-2	-	TRBJ1-2	CASSLGATLAYGYTF	TGTGCCAGCAGTTTGGGGGCCACTCTGGCCTATGGCTACACCTTC